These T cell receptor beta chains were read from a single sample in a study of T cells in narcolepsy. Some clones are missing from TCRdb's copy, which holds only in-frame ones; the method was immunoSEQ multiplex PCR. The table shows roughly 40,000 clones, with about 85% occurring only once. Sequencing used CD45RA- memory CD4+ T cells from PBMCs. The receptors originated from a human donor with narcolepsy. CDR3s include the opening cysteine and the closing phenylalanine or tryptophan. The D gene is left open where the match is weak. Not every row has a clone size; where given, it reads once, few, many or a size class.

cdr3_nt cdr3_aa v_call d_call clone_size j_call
TGTGCCAGCAGTGAACTTGGAAACATTCAGTACTTC CASSELGNIQYF TRBV6-1 - - TRBJ2-4
TGCGCCAGTACGGGACAGGGATCCACCGGGGAGCTGTTTTTT CASTGQGSTGELFF TRBV5-1 TRBD1 - TRBJ2-2
TGTGCCAGCAGTATAGGGGGGAGTTACAATGAGCAGTTCTTC CASSIGGSYNEQFF TRBV7-3 - - TRBJ2-1
TGTGCCAGCAGTGAAGGGGGAGGGTTCGAGCAGTACTTC CASSEGGGFEQYF TRBV6-1 TRBD2 - TRBJ2-7
TGTGCCAGCAGCTTTGGGGGCGGCTCACCCCTCCACTTT CASSFGGGSPLHF TRBV11-2 - - TRBJ1-6
TGTGCCTGGAAACAAGAGACCCAGTACTTC CAWKQETQYF TRBV30 - - TRBJ2-5
TGTGCCACCAGCAGAGGCCCGGGACAGGGGTTATCACCCCTCCACTTT CATSRGPGQGLSPLHF TRBV15 TRBD1 - TRBJ1-6
TGTGCCAGCGTCCCTGGAGGGAGAAACTATGGCTACACCTTC CASVPGGRNYGYTF TRBV2 - - TRBJ1-2
TGTGCCTGGAGTCTCGGGGGTCGGGGGACTGAAGCTTTCTTT CAWSLGGRGTEAFF TRBV30 - - TRBJ1-1
TGTGCCAGCAGTGACTCGGCCGGCAGGGATGAGATGAACACTGAAGCTTTCTTT CASSDSAGRDEMNTEAFF TRBV6-4 - - TRBJ1-1
TGTGCCAGCAGTGAATGGTCGACAGGGAGGGGGGAAAAACTGTTTTTT CASSEWSTGRGEKLFF TRBV25-1 TRBD1 once TRBJ1-4
TGTGCCAGCAGCTCCTCCTACGGTCTGTTCACAGATACGCAGTATTTT CASSSSYGLFTDTQYF TRBV7-6 - few TRBJ2-3
TGTGCCAGCTCAACCGTGGGGGGGGGCACGGATACGCAGTATTTT CASSTVGGGTDTQYF TRBV18 - - TRBJ2-3
TGTGCCAGCAGGAGGGGGTCCGACTATGGCTACACCTTC CASRRGSDYGYTF TRBV7-2 - - TRBJ1-2
TGTGCCAGCAGCTCCAATTCACCCCTCCACTTT CASSSNSPLHF TRBV11-3 - - TRBJ1-6
TGTGCCAGCTCTTCGGGACATCTTAACACCGGGGAGCTGTTTTTT CASSSGHLNTGELFF TRBV18 - - TRBJ2-2
TGTGCCAGCAGCGCCAGACAGGGCTCCTACGAGCAGTACTTC CASSARQGSYEQYF TRBV9 TRBD1 once TRBJ2-7
TGTGCCAGCAGCTTAGATCCACGTCCGCAGCCCCAGCATTTT CASSLDPRPQPQHF TRBV11-2 - - TRBJ1-5
TGTGCCAGCAGCCTAGACCCAGGGGGCTACGAGCAGTACTTC CASSLDPGGYEQYF TRBV7-2 TRBD1 - TRBJ2-7
TGTGCCAGTAGTATACAGGGTTCCTCCTCTTATAATTCACCCCTCCACTTT CASSIQGSSSYNSPLHF TRBV19 - - TRBJ1-6
TGTGCCAGCAGCGAGATGACAGGGGGCATGGCGAACACTGAAGCTTTCTTT CASSEMTGGMANTEAFF TRBV5-6 TRBD1 - TRBJ1-1
TGTGCCAGCAGCTTACTGACAGGGGGTTTCGATACGCAGTATTTT CASSLLTGGFDTQYF TRBV7-9 TRBD1 - TRBJ2-3
TGTGCCAGCAGCTTATGGGATAGCAATCAGCCCCAGCATTTT CASSLWDSNQPQHF TRBV7-2 - - TRBJ1-5
TGTGCCAGTAGTATGGTAAGGGGCTCTGGGGCCAACGTCCTGACTTTC CASSMVRGSGANVLTF TRBV19 - - TRBJ2-6
TGTGCCAGCAGCTTGGGCGGACAGGGGATCGGGGAGCTGTTTTTT CASSLGGQGIGELFF TRBV5-8 TRBD1 - TRBJ2-2
TGCGCCAGCAAAGGGGGAGGGCCCCACAATGAGCAGTTCTTC CASKGGGPHNEQFF TRBV4-3 - - TRBJ2-1
TGTGCCAGTAGTATAGCAGGGCAGGTGAACACTGAAGCTTTCTTT CASSIAGQVNTEAFF TRBV19 - - TRBJ1-1
TGTGCCAGCACCAGGTCGGGACAGGGGAATTCACCCCTCCACTTT CASTRSGQGNSPLHF TRBV2 TRBD1 - TRBJ1-6
TGTGCCAGCAGCTTAGATGGGCGGGCAGAGACCCAGTACTTC CASSLDGRAETQYF TRBV7-2 - - TRBJ2-5
TGTGCCAGCAGCTTTTACGAGCGGGGGGGCTCCTACAATGAGCAGTTCTTC CASSFYERGGSYNEQFF TRBV5-5 TRBD2 - TRBJ2-1
TGTGCCAGCAGCTTGCAGGGGAGCGAAAAACTGTTTTTT CASSLQGSEKLFF TRBV5-5 - - TRBJ1-4
TGCAGCATCCGGGCGGAGTATAATCAGCCCCAGCATTTT CSIRAEYNQPQHF TRBV29-1 - - TRBJ1-5
TGTGCCAGCAGGGTCGGCAACACTGAAGCTTTCTTT CASRVGNTEAFF TRBV11-2 - - TRBJ1-1
TGTGCCAGCAGCCTCTCAAGGGGCGCAGATACGCAGTATTTT CASSLSRGADTQYF TRBV7-2 - - TRBJ2-3
TGTGCCAGCAGGTCCGGGACAGGGAGCTATTTT CASRSGTGSYF TRBV7-2 TRBD1 - TRBJ2-3
TGTGCCTGGAGTGTTTTGATACCGGGACGGATCTCTGGGGCCAACGTCCTGACTTTC CAWSVLIPGRISGANVLTF TRBV30 - - TRBJ2-6
TGTGCCAGTTCCGATGGGGCGGGGCTTGCCCAAGAGACCCAGTACTTC CASSDGAGLAQETQYF TRBV19 - - TRBJ2-5
TGTGCCAGCAGCCCGGGGGGGGCTAACACAGATACGCAGTATTTT CASSPGGANTDTQYF TRBV7-6 TRBD2 - TRBJ2-3
TGTGCCAGCACCGGACAGGCGGTCACAGATACGCAGTATTTT CASTGQAVTDTQYF TRBV5-6 TRBD1 few TRBJ2-3
TGTGCCAGCAGCAAAGAAGGCAGTCAAGAGACCCAGTACTTC CASSKEGSQETQYF TRBV21-1 - - TRBJ2-5
TGTGCCAGCAGTCTCGGGCCCCCGGATAATTCACCCCTCCACTTT CASSLGPPDNSPLHF TRBV6-5 - once TRBJ1-6
TGCGCCAGCAGCCTTAGCGGGGGGAAAGAGACCCAGTACTTC CASSLSGGKETQYF TRBV4-3 TRBD2 once TRBJ2-5
TGTGCCAGCTCACCATTGAAGCAGGGACAGGGGGTTTCAGATACGCAGTATTTT CASSPLKQGQGVSDTQYF TRBV18 TRBD1 - TRBJ2-3